One sample yielded the 26 T cell receptor beta chains listed below, sequenced in a study of T cells after yellow fever vaccination. TCRdb reprocessed the 5' RACE reads with MiXCR, giving one entry per CDR3 protein. The sample records 150,000 or so distinct CDR3 sequences, roughly 9% being singletons. Here the sequenced sample was CD8+ T cells sorted from PBMCs, taken 45 days after the yellow fever booster vaccination. The receptors were sampled from a man between 18 and 35 years old who received the YFV17D yellow fever vaccine.

The rearrangement links TRBV4-2 to TRBJ2-5; 8 bases fit TRBD2. V lost 0 bases to trimming and J lost 3 bases; unmatched junction nucleotides: 6. The CDR3 is 16 residues long. Germline-derived CDR1 and CDR2 are LGHNA and YNFKEQ. The CDR3 loop reads CASSQDLGSGEETQYF. CDR3 DNA sequence: TGTGCCAGCAGCCAAGACTTAGGTAGCGGGGAAGAGACCCAGTACTTC.

V is TRBV6-2 or TRBV6-3 and J is TRBJ2-7; 8 bases map to TRBD2. V dropped 5 bases and J dropped 5; count of bases not matched to a gene: 8. This CDR3 spans 14 amino acids. The germline CDR1 and CDR2 sequences are MNHEY and SVGEGT. As DNA, the CDR3 is TGTGCCAGCAGTCCCCTCGGGGGGGTGGACGAGCAGTACGTC. Amino acid sequence: CASSPLGGVDEQYV.

Many counts were recorded for this clonotype. The rearrangement joins TRBV7-6 to TRBJ2-1; D gene uncertain. Between the trimmed V and J ends, which lost 5 bases and 2 bases, there was a span of 7 bases. There are 13 residues in the CDR3. The germline V gene has CDR1 SGHVS and CDR2 FNYEAQ. Written as DNA, the CDR3 is TGTGCCAGCAGCCCCGGCACCTACAATGAGCAGTTCTTC. It yields the protein CASSPGTYNEQFF.

This clonotype has a handful of counts. This chain uses TRBV3-2 with TRBJ2-1; the table calls TRBD1, which could not be checked here. TRBV3-2 is classified as a pseudogene. This CDR3 is built from 16 residues. The CDR3 sequence is CASSQVRGELYNEQFF. The CDR3 DNA reads TGTGCCAGCAGCCAAGTAAGGGGAGAGCTCTACAATGAGCAGTTCTTC.

This clonotype was picked up a small number of times. This chain joins TRBV7-9 and TRBJ1-4; the D is unclear. The CDR3 totals 15 residues. Germline CDR1 SEHNR, CDR2 FQNEAQ (reference sequence). The V end lost 0 bases, the J end lost 12 bases, and 17 bases lay between the germline ends. The CDR3 DNA reads as TGTGCCAGCAGCTTAGCGATAACGACTCGTGGGCAACTGTTTTTT. This sequence encodes CASSLAITTRGQLFF.

This clonotype was seen a handful of times. V is TRBV6-1 and J is TRBJ2-4, with a possible D match to TRBD1 (6 bases). Trimming took off 6 bases at V and 4 bases at J, with 16 bases between the two ends. The CDR3 covers 15 residues. Germline V gene data show CDR1 as MNHNS and CDR2 as SASEGT. The DNA for the CDR3 is TGTGCCAGCAGACAATCAACAGGGTCAAAAAACATTCAGTACTTC. It encodes CASRQSTGSKNIQYF.

The rearrangement links TRBV9 to TRBJ1-2; a weak D match, TRBD1 (5 bases). From germline, CDR1 is SGDLS and CDR2 YYNGEE. This CDR3 comprises 12 residues. Trimming pared 4 bases from V and 7 bases from J, leaving 11 bases between. The CDR3 region is CASSTRGVGYTF. DNA for the CDR3: TGTGCCAGCAGCACCCGAGGGGTTGGCTACACCTTC.

The chain is built from TRBV7-6 and TRBJ2-2; weak D call: TRBD1 (6 bases). CDR1 is SGHVS, CDR2 FNYEAQ, per germline. V gave up 3 bases and J gave up 8 bases, with 13 bases separating them. There are 14 residues in the CDR3. CDR3 region: CASSFKQGSGELFF. CDR3 DNA sequence: TGTGCCAGCAGCTTTAAACAGGGATCTGGGGAGCTGTTTTTT.

This clonotype was observed many times. This sequence joins TRBV15 and TRBJ2-5, with TRBD2 as a possible D gene (5 bases). Germline values: CDR1 LNHNV, CDR2 YYDKDF (reference sequence). The CDR3 runs to 15 residues. V was trimmed by 0 bases and J by 4 bases, leaving 12 bases between them. CDR3 sequence reads: CATSRDLGGGETQYF. CDR3 coding DNA: TGTGCCACCAGCAGAGATCTAGGAGGTGGAGAGACCCAGTACTTC.

Worth noting for this clonotype: A junction end diverges from the germline sequence, so it may reflect a read error. This chain connects TRBV11-2 to TRBJ2-5, with D unresolved. The germline CDR1 and CDR2 sequences are SGHAT and FQNNGV. This CDR3 is built from 14 residues. The CDR3 bases are TGTTCCAGCAGCTTAGATCTGGTCGACGAGACCCAGTACTTC. It specifies CSSSLDLVDETQYF.

A few counts support this clonotype. CDR3 DNA: TGTGCCAGCAGCTTAGTAGCGTCGAGGGAAGAGACCCAGTACTTC. It codes for CASSLVASREETQYF. The chain carries TRBV7-9 and TRBJ2-5; a possible D gene is TRBD2 (5 bases). CDR1 and CDR2 from the germline V gene are SEHNR and FQNEAQ (reference sequence). The CDR3 is made up of 15 amino acids. V gave up 1 base and J gave up 3 bases, with 12 bases separating them.

In its sample, this clonotype was seen many times. The gene calls are TRBV11-2 and TRBJ2-3, with D possibly being TRBD1 or TRBD2 (5 bases each). This CDR3 is 19 amino acids long. CDR1 is SGHAT and CDR2 is FQNNGV in the germline V gene. With 4 bases removed from V and 1 base from J, the gap between germline ends came to 24 bases. CDR3: CASSSFPNVWDQGTDTQYF. The CDR3 bases are TGTGCCAGCAGCTCATTCCCGAACGTTTGGGACCAAGGCACAGATACGCAGTATTTT.

This clonotype was counted only a few times. J is TRBJ2-7 and V is TRBV28; TRBD1 agrees at 10 bases. The CDR3 loop spans 14 amino acids. Germline V lookup: CDR1 MDHEN, CDR2 SYDVKM. J lost 5 bases, V lost 6 bases, and 7 bases had no gene match. The CDR3 DNA is TGTGCCAGCAGCCCCCGGGACAGGGGCCACGAGCAGTACGTC. It encodes CASSPRDRGHEQYV.

The V and J genes are TRBV12-3 or TRBV12-4 and TRBJ2-1; 7 bases match TRBD1. J gave up 6 bases and V 5 bases, and 10 bases lay outside the gene matches. This CDR3 has 15 residues. The CDR3 DNA sequence: TGTGCCAGCAGTCTGGGACAGTTGGCGGGCAATGAGCAGTTCTTC. This gives the protein CASSLGQLAGNEQFF.

This chain links TRBV10-3 with TRBJ1-5; D is possibly TRBD1 (5 bases). Trimming shortened V by 11 bases and J by 3 bases, and 14 bases separated the two germline ends. Germline values: CDR1 ENHRY, CDR2 SYGVKD. This CDR3 is 13 amino acids long. The CDR3: CAAGGAANQPQHF. CDR3 nucleotides: TGTGCCGCGGGCGGGGCGGCCAATCAGCCCCAGCATTTT.

The chain combines TRBV27 with TRBJ2-6, with no clear D. Germline loops: CDR1 MNHEY, CDR2 SMNVEV (reference sequence). Trimming shortened V by 4 bases and J by 4 bases, and 8 bases separated the two germline ends. The CDR3 is made up of 14 amino acids. The CDR3 region has the DNA TGTGCCAGCAGTTCGGTTGTAGGGGCCAACGTCCTGACTTTC. Translating it yields CASSSVVGANVLTF.

The chain is built from TRBV9 and TRBJ1-5, with D unresolved. The CDR3 sequence is 14 residues long. V lost 5 bases, J lost 4 bases, and 13 bases lay in between. Germline V gene sequence: CDR1 SGDLS, CDR2 YYNGEE. CDR3 amino acids: CASSPGPENQPQHF. In DNA form, the CDR3 reads TGTGCCAGCAGTCCAGGCCCCGAGAATCAGCCCCAGCATTTT.

This clonotype came up many times. V is TRBV29-1 and J is TRBJ2-2, with D possibly TRBD1 on 6 matching bases. This CDR3 region has 14 residues. CDR1 SQVTM and CDR2 ANQGSEA come from the germline V gene. Trimming removed 3 bases at V and 4 bases at J, with 12 bases between. The DNA for the CDR3 is TGCAGCGTTGACAGGGGCGTAAGCACCGGGGAGCTGTTTTTT. This translates into CSVDRGVSTGELFF.

There are a few counts of this clonotype. This sequence joins TRBV28 and TRBJ1-6; D remains ambiguous. V shed 6 bases and J shed 8 bases, with 14 bases lying between them. This CDR3 has 14 residues. Per the germline V gene, CDR1 is MDHEN and CDR2 is SYDVKM. The CDR3 nucleotides are TGTGCCAGCAGCCCCGCGAGGGAGTATTCACCCCTCCACTTT. Amino acids: CASSPAREYSPLHF.

This clonotype turned up a few times. This chain connects TRBV7-9 to TRBJ2-1; D gene ambiguous. The CDR3 length is 13 residues. Germline V gene data show CDR1 as SEHNR and CDR2 as FQNEAQ (reference sequence). V was shortened by 5 bases and J by 6 bases, with 11 bases between the two germline ends. In DNA form, the CDR3 reads TGTGCCAGCAGCAGACCGATGGGCAATGAGCAGTTCTTC. Translating gives CASSRPMGNEQFF.

The chain couples TRBV7-3 to TRBJ2-3; D is ambiguous. There are 13 residues in the CDR3. V dropped 4 bases and J dropped 3 bases, with 8 bases sitting between them. Germline CDR1 is SGHTA and CDR2 is FQGTGA. This CDR3 is CASSSTWTDTQYF. CDR3 DNA: TGTGCCAGCAGCTCAACTTGGACAGATACGCAGTATTTT.

This clonotype was detected a few times. The chain couples TRBV29-1 to TRBJ2-5; D might be TRBD1 (6 bases). Germline V gives CDR1 SQVTM, CDR2 ANQGSEA. V lost 4 bases to trimming and J lost 5 bases, with 17 bases between them. The CDR3 runs 14 residues. The CDR3 coding sequence is TGCAGCGTTGGGGACAACTTTGTTGTGGAGACCCAGTACTTC. Its protein is CSVGDNFVVETQYF.

This clonotype was counted a few times. The chain carries TRBV7-2 and TRBJ2-1; 11 bases agree with TRBD1. This CDR3 has 15 residues. The V and J ends lost 5 bases and 5 bases, in that order; junction bases with no gene match: 5. Germline V gives CDR1 SGHTA, CDR2 FQGNSA. CDR3: CASSADRGLHNEQFF. CDR3 sequence (DNA): TGTGCCAGCAGCGCGGACAGGGGGCTACACAATGAGCAGTTCTTC.

There are a few counts of this clonotype. The chain is built from TRBV9 and TRBJ1-3; D is undetermined. Germline-derived CDR1 and CDR2 are SGDLS and YYNGEE. The CDR3 has 13 amino acids. The ends were cut back, 0 bases at V and 4 bases at J, with 5 bases in the middle. Here the CDR3 reads CASSVAVGNTIYF. The CDR3 coding sequence is TGTGCCAGCAGCGTAGCGGTCGGAAACACCATATATTTT.

This clonotype was detected a few times. The chain joins TRBV9 to TRBJ2-1; D is unclear. CDR1 and CDR2 from the germline V gene are SGDLS and YYNGEE. The CDR3 extends over 13 amino acids. V gave up 0 bases and J gave up 8 bases, with 9 bases separating them. CDR3 nucleotide sequence: TGTGCCAGCAGCGTAGAGGGTGGGGATGAGCAGTTCTTC. Protein: CASSVEGGDEQFF.

This clonotype was counted between two and nine times. The chain carries TRBV18 and TRBJ1-2; D might be TRBD1 (6 bases). The CDR3 is 15 residues long. Germline V gene data show CDR1 as KGHSH and CDR2 as LQKENI. The V and J ends lost 0 bases and 4 bases respectively, with 12 bases between them. The DNA of the CDR3 is TGTGCCAGCTCACCACCTCTCGGGGGCAGCTATGGCTACACCTTC. Its translation is CASSPPLGGSYGYTF.